This TCR beta chain was recorded in a study of T cells in Graves' hyperthyroidism and ophthalmopathy. Study findings and constraints: Researchers report that a 13 V-J model separated ophthalmopathy from stable hyperthyroidism. Among thyroid clonotypes expanded above 0.001, most also appeared in blood.

Exclusion of patients followed from uncontrolled infection, other autoimmune disease, pregnancy or lactation. The source of the PBMCs was less than 12 ml of fresh peripheral blood. Trimming removed 6 bases at V and 6 bases at J, with 24 bases between. The CDR3 length is 15 residues. The germline CDR1 and CDR2 sequences are DFQATT and SNEGSKA (reference sequence). With respect to this clonotype: Its specificity is not known.

Researchers took RNA transcripts and amplified the TCR beta CDR3 regions from them. The study used the HTBI primer set for a first-round RT-PCR of the TCR CDR3. TCRdb redid the calling of the multiplex PCR reads with MiXCR, one entry per CDR3 protein. The sample has nearly 750,000 distinct CDR3 sequences, about a third seen once. The TCR was taken from a middle-aged woman with Graves' hyperthyroidism. The sequencing input was blood. The chain couples TRBV20-1 to TRBJ2-7, with D perhaps assigned TRBD1 or TRBD2 (5 bases each). CDR3 bases: TGCAGTGCCCTTCACGGAGCGGTAGGGGTTGGCGAGCAGTACTTC. Protein sequence: CSALHGAVGVGEQYF.